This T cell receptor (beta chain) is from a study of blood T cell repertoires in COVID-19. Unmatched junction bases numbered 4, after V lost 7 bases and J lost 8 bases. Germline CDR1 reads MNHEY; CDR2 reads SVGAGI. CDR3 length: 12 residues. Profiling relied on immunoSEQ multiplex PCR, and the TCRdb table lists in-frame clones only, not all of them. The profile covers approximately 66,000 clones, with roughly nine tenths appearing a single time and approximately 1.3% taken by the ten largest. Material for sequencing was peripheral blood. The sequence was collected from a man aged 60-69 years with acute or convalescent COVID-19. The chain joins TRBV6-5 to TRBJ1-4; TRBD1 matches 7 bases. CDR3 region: CASKLGGEKLFF. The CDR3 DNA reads TGTGCCAGCAAATTAGGGGGCGAAAAACTGTTTTTT.